Listed below are T cell receptor beta chains from one sample, sequenced in a study of CD8 T cells in ankylosing spondylitis. One entry per CDR3 protein results from TCRdb running MiXCR on the 5' RACE reads. The data hold 300,000 to 350,000 distinct CDR3 sequences, with around 20% observed a single time. Source material: blood, either unsorted or a sorted T cell fraction (not recorded which). All receptors come from a female donor with ankylosing spondylitis or in good health (not recorded which). The conserved cysteine and the conserved F or W are not part of the CDR3 here. Clone size is stated in some rows and not others, as once, few, many or a class when expanded.

V gene: TRBV6-5
J gene: TRBJ1-2
clone size: few
CDR3 protein: ASSRDRGRALYGYT

V gene: TRBV6-5
J gene: TRBJ2-5
clone size: .
CDR3 protein: ASSSVGKQETQY

V gene: TRBV20-1
J gene: TRBJ2-2
clone size: .
CDR3 protein: SARDQQFGELF

V gene: TRBV7-2
J gene: TRBJ2-7
clone size: few
CDR3 protein: ASTVPGLDYEQY

V gene: TRBV6-2/TRBV6-3
J gene: TRBJ1-1
clone size: .
CDR3 protein: ATGRTEAF

V gene: TRBV6-1
J gene: TRBJ2-5
clone size: .
CDR3 protein: ASRDWTKQTQY

V gene: TRBV20-1
J gene: TRBJ2-3
clone size: few
CDR3 protein: SARSGMTTDTQY

V gene: TRBV25-1
J gene: TRBJ2-7
clone size: few
CDR3 protein: ASSEFGGAYEQY

V gene: TRBV20-1
J gene: TRBJ2-1
clone size: few
CDR3 protein: SARDLGRGESQNEQF

V gene: TRBV25-1
J gene: TRBJ2-2
clone size: many
CDR3 protein: ASTASGVNTGELF

V gene: TRBV7-2
J gene: TRBJ2-5
clone size: few
CDR3 protein: ASSSRQGARETQY

V gene: TRBV10-1
J gene: TRBJ1-2
clone size: few
CDR3 protein: ASSGRWGSSDYGYT

V gene: TRBV10-1
J gene: TRBJ2-6
clone size: few
CDR3 protein: ARVASGANVLT

V gene: TRBV20-1
J gene: TRBJ1-5
clone size: many
CDR3 protein: SAQRQAGQPQH

V gene: TRBV7-8
J gene: TRBJ1-2
clone size: few
CDR3 protein: ASSLGISIGGLSGYT

V gene: TRBV24-1
J gene: TRBJ2-1
clone size: once
CDR3 protein: ATSDVGLAGGGEQF

V gene: TRBV9
J gene: TRBJ2-4
clone size: .
CDR3 protein: ASSVDPGREVGNIQY

V gene: TRBV5-1
J gene: TRBJ2-3
clone size: .
CDR3 protein: ASRQGVSTDTQY

V gene: TRBV20-1
J gene: TRBJ2-7
clone size: .
CDR3 protein: SARGPATYEQY

V gene: TRBV27
J gene: TRBJ2-7
clone size: few
CDR3 protein: ASSSIAGRSRAVYEQY

V gene: TRBV6-5
J gene: TRBJ1-2
clone size: few
CDR3 protein: ASSYPGSAGSHGYT

V gene: TRBV5-5
J gene: TRBJ2-2
clone size: few
CDR3 protein: ASSLESRQARELF

V gene: TRBV12-3/TRBV12-4
J gene: TRBJ2-3
clone size: .
CDR3 protein: ASSPDPADTQY

V gene: TRBV7-3
J gene: TRBJ2-2
clone size: many
CDR3 protein: ASSLFSNTGELF

V gene: TRBV20-1
J gene: TRBJ2-1
clone size: .
CDR3 protein: SVPGLGVFGEQF

V gene: TRBV2
J gene: TRBJ2-7
clone size: few
CDR3 protein: ASTDIHVAGIYEQY

V gene: TRBV25-1
J gene: TRBJ1-1
clone size: few
CDR3 protein: ASSERGNTEAF

V gene: TRBV9
J gene: TRBJ2-7
clone size: .
CDR3 protein: ASSVDSGIDYEQY

V gene: TRBV18
J gene: TRBJ2-1
clone size: .
CDR3 protein: ASSPPDSGTQF

V gene: TRBV12-3/TRBV12-4
J gene: TRBJ2-1
clone size: few
CDR3 protein: ASSPRVAGGNEQF

V gene: TRBV12-3/TRBV12-4
J gene: TRBJ1-5
clone size: many
CDR3 protein: ASSLTGGRSNQPQH

V gene: TRBV20-1
J gene: TRBJ1-6
clone size: many
CDR3 protein: SARAVELGVNSPLH

V gene: TRBV5-1
J gene: TRBJ2-1
clone size: many
CDR3 protein: ASNQVPAGYNEQF

V gene: TRBV20-1
J gene: TRBJ2-5
clone size: .
CDR3 protein: SARQGPQETQY

V gene: TRBV30
J gene: TRBJ2-7
clone size: .
CDR3 protein: AWRPGITRSSYEQY

V gene: TRBV27
J gene: TRBJ2-4
clone size: .
CDR3 protein: ASSWSGIQY

V gene: TRBV5-4
J gene: TRBJ1-1
clone size: .
CDR3 protein: ASSFTAGTGNTEAF

V gene: TRBV6-6
J gene: TRBJ2-5
clone size: .
CDR3 protein: ASRALAGETQY

V gene: TRBV5-5
J gene: TRBJ2-2
clone size: few
CDR3 protein: ASSIGQFDGELF

V gene: TRBV27
J gene: TRBJ1-5
clone size: .
CDR3 protein: ASSRQGGRDQPQH

V gene: TRBV12-3/TRBV12-4
J gene: TRBJ1-5
clone size: .
CDR3 protein: ASSYTGWSQPQH

V gene: TRBV7-2
J gene: TRBJ2-1
clone size: .
CDR3 protein: ASSLAPGYNEQF

V gene: TRBV7-2
J gene: TRBJ1-2
clone size: many
CDR3 protein: ASTGLLGYT

V gene: TRBV10-2
J gene: TRBJ2-1
clone size: few
CDR3 protein: ASMKGLKDEQF

V gene: TRBV28
J gene: TRBJ1-1
clone size: .
CDR3 protein: ASMGQEIGDTEAF